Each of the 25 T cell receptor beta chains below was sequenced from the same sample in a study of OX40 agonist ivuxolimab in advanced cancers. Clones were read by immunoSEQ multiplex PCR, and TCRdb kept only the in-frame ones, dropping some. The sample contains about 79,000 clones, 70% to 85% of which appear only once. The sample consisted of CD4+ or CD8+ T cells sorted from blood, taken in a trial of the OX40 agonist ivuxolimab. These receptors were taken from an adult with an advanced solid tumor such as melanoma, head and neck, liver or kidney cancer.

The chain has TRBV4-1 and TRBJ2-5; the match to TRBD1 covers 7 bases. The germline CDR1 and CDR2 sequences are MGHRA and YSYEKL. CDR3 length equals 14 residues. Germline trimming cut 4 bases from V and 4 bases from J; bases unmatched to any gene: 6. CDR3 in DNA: TGCGCCAGCAGCCTAGGACAGGTTGCAGAGACCCAGTACTTC. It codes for CASSLGQVAETQYF.

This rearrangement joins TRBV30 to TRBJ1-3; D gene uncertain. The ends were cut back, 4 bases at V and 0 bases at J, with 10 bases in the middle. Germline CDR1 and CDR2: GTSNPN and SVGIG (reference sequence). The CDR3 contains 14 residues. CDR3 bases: TGTGCCTGGATCCGATCCCGCTCTGGAAACACCATATATTTT. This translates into CAWIRSRSGNTIYF. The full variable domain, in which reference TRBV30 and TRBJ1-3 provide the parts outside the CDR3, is SQTIHQWPATLVQPVGSPLSLECTVEGTSNPNLYWYRQAAGRGLQLLFYSVGIGQISSEVPQNLSASRPQDRQFILSSKKLLLSDSGFYLCAWIRSRSGNTIYFGEGSWLTVV.

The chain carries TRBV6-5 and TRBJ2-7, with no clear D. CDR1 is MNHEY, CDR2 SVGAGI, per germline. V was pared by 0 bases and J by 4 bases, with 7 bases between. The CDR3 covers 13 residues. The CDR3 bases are TGTGCCAGCAGTTACTCTTACGGGTACGAGCAGTACTTC. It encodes CASSYSYGYEQYF.

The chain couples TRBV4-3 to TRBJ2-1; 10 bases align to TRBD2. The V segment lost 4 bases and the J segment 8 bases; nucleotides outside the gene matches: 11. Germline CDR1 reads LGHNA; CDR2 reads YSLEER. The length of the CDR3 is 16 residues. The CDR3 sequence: CASSLALAGAVYEQFF. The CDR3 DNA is TGCGCCAGCAGCCTTGCTCTAGCGGGAGCTGTATATGAGCAGTTCTTC.

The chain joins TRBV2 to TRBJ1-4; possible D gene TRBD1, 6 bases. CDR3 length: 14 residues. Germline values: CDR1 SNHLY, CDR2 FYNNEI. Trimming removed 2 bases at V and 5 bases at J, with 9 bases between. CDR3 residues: CASSEQGMNEKLFF. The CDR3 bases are TGTGCCAGCAGTGAACAGGGGATGAATGAAAAACTGTTTTTT.

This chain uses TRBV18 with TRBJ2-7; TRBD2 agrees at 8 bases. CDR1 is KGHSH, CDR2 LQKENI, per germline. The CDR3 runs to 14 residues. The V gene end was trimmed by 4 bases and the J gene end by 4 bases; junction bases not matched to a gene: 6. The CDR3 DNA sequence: TGTGCCAGCTCACTTCGGGGGGGCCGGTACGAGCAGTACTTC. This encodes CASSLRGGRYEQYF. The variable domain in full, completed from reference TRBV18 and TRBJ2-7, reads NAGVMQNPRHLVRRRGQEARLRCSPMKGHSHVYWYRQLPEEGLKFMVYLQKENIIDESGMPKERFSAEFPKEGPSILRIQQVVRGDSAAYFCASSLRGGRYEQYFGPGTRLTVT.

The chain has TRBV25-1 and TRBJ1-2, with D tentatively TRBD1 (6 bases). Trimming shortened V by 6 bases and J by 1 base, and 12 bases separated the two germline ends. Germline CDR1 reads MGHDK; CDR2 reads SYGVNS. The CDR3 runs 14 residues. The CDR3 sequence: CASSLTGGNYGYTF. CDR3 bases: TGTGCCAGCAGCCTGACAGGAGGTAACTATGGCTACACCTTC.

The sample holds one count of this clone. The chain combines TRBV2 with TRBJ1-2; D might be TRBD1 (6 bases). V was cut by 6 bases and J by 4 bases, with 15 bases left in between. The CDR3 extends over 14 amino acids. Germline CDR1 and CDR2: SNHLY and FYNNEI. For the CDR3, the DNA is TGTGCCAGCAGCCGAGGGGGGGGGCCCTATGGCTACACCTTC. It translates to CASSRGGGPYGYTF.

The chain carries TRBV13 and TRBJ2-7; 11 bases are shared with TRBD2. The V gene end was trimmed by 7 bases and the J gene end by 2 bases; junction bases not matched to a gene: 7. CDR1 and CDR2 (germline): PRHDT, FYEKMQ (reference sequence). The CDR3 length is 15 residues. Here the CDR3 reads CASTTTSGATYEQYF. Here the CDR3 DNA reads TGTGCCAGCACCACGACTAGCGGGGCAACCTACGAGCAGTACTTC.

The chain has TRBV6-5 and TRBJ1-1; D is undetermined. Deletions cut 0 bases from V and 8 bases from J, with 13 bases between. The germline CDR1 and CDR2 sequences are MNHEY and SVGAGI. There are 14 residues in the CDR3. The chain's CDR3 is CASSYSKSWLEAFF. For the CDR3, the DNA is TGTGCCAGCAGTTACTCCAAAAGTTGGCTGGAAGCTTTCTTT.

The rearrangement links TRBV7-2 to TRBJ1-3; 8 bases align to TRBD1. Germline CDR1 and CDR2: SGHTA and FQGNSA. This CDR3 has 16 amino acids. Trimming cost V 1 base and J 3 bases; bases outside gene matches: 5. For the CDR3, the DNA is TGTGCCAGCAGCTTAGAAGCAGGGGGCCGTGGAAACACCATATATTTT. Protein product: CASSLEAGGRGNTIYF.

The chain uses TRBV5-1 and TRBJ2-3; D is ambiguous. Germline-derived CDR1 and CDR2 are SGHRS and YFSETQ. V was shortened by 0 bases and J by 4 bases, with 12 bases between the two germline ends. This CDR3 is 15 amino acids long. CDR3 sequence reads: CASSLAGYGADTQYF. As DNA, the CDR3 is TGCGCCAGCAGCTTGGCGGGCTATGGGGCAGATACGCAGTATTTT.

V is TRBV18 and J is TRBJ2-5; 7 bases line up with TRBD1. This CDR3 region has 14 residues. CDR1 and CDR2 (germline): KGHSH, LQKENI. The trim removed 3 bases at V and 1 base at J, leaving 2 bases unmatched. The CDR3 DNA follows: TGTGCCAGCTCACCGACAGGGTTCCAAGAGACCCAGTACTTC. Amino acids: CASSPTGFQETQYF.

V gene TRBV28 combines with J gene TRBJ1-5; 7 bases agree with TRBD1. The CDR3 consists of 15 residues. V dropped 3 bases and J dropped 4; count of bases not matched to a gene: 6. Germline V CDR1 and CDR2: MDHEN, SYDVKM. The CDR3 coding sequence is TGTGCCAGCAGTTTTAGGACAGGTGTGAATCAGCCCCAGCATTTT. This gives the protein CASSFRTGVNQPQHF.

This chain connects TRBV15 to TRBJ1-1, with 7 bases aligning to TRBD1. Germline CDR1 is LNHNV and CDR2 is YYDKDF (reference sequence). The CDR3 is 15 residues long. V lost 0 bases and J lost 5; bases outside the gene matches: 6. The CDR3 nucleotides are TGTGCCACCAGCAGAGAAAGGGGGCACTGGACTGAAGCTTTCTTT. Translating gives CATSRERGHWTEAFF.

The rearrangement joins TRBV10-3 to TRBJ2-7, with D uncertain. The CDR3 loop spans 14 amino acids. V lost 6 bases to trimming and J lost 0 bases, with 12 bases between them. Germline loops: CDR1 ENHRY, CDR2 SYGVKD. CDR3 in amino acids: CAISGAASSYEQYF. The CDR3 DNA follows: TGTGCCATCAGCGGAGCAGCTAGCTCCTACGAGCAGTACTTC.

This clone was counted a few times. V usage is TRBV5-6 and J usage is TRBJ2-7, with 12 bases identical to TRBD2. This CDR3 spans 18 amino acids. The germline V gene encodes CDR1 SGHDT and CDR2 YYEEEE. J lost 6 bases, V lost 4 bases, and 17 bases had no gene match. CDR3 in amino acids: CASSRHSLLAGGPSEQYF. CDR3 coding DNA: TGTGCCAGCAGCCGCCATTCCCTCCTAGCGGGAGGGCCCTCCGAGCAGTACTTC. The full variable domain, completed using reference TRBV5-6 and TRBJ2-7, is DAGVTQSPTHLIKTRGQQVTLRCSPKSGHDTVSWYQQALGQGPQFIFQYYEEEERQRGNFPDRFSGHQFPNYSSELNVNALLLGDSALYLCASSRHSLLAGGPSEQYFGPGTRLTVT.

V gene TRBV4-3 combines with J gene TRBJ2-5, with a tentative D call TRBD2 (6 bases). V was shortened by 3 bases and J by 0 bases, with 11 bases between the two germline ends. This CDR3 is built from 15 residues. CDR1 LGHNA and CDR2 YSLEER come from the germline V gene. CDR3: CASSQGGNNQETQYF. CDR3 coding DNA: TGCGCCAGCAGCCAGGGAGGAAATAACCAAGAGACCCAGTACTTC.

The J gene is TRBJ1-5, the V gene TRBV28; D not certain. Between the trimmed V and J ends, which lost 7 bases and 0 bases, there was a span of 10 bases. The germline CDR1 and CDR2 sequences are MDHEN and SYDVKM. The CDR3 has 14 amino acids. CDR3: CASTTHDSNQPQHF. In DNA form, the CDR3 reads TGTGCCAGCACGACCCACGATAGCAATCAGCCCCAGCATTTT.

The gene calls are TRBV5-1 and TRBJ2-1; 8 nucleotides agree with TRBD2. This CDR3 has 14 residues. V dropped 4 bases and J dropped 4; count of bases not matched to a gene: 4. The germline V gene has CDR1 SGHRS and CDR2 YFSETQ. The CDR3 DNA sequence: TGCGCCAGCAGCCCCGGACTAGCTTACAATGAGCAGTTCTTC. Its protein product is CASSPGLAYNEQFF.

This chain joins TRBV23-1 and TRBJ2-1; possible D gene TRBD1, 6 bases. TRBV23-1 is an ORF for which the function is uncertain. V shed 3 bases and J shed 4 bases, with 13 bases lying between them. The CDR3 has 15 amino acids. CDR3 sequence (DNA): TGCGCCAGCAGTCACTTCAGGGGATGGTACAATGAGCAGTTCTTC. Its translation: CASSHFRGWYNEQFF.

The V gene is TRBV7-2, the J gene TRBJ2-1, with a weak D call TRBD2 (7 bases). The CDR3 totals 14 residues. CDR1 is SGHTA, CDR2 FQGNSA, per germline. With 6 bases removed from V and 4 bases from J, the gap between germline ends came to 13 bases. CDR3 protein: CASRKGGLYNEQFF. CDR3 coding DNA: TGTGCCAGCAGGAAAGGGGGACTATACAATGAGCAGTTCTTC.

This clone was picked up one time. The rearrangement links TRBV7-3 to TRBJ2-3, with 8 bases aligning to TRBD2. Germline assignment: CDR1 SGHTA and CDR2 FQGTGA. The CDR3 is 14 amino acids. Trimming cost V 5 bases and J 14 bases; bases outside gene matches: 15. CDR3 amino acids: CASSPGTSAPPLYF. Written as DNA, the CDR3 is TGTGCCAGCAGCCCCGGGACTAGTGCTCCCCCGTTGTATTTT.

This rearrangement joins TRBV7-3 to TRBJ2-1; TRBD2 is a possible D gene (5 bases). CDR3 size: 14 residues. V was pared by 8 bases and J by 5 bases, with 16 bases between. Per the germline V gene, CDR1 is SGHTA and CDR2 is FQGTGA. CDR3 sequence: CASAERAFDNEQFF. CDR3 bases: TGTGCCAGCGCAGAGAGGGCTTTTGACAATGAGCAGTTCTTC.

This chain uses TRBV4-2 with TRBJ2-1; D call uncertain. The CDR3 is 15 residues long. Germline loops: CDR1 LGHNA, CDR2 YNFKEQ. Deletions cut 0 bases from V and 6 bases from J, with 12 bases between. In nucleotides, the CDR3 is TGTGCCAGCAGCCAAGAACCCGACTCCCTCAATGAGCAGTTCTTC. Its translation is CASSQEPDSLNEQFF.